Shown below are 29 T cell receptor beta chains from a single sample sequenced in a study of CD4 T cells in relation to SARS-CoV-2 and coronaviruses. Their antigens are not known. Clones were read by immunoSEQ multiplex PCR, and TCRdb kept only the in-frame ones, dropping some. Of about 21,000 clones in the sample, less than 85% are singletons; the top ten hold approximately 15%. CD4+ T cells from unexposed donors were obtained before the COVID-19 pandemic (2011-2018). The cells were cultured for about ten days before CD4+ T cells were isolated. The specimen was CD4+ T cells from PBMCs, cultured in vitro. These receptors originate from a human donor in good health.

The chain carries TRBV10-3 and TRBJ2-5, with D possibly being TRBD1 or TRBD2 (5 bases each). Germline CDR1 is ENHRY and CDR2 is SYGVKD. The CDR3 extends over 16 amino acids. The ends were cut back, 3 bases at V and 0 bases at J, with 14 bases in the middle. CDR3 sequence reads: CAISDQPRGNQETQYF. The CDR3 nucleotides are TGTGCCATCAGTGACCAACCGAGGGGAAACCAAGAGACCCAGTACTTC.

This clone was found a few times. CDR3 sequence (DNA): TGTGCCAGCAGCGTAGCGGGAGGGCCGGGGGAGACCCAGTACTTC. It codes for CASSVAGGPGETQYF. The J gene is TRBJ2-5, the V gene TRBV9, with 8 bases fitting TRBD2. CDR1 is SGDLS and CDR2 is YYNGEE in the germline V gene. This CDR3 is built from 15 residues. The trim removed 0 bases at V and 5 bases at J, leaving 6 bases unmatched.

This clone occurred once. The V and J genes are TRBV2 and TRBJ2-7; perhaps TRBD2 as D (5 bases). Looked up from germline, CDR1 is SNHLY and CDR2 is FYNNEI. Trimming took 7 bases from V and 3 from J, leaving 16 bases between them. This CDR3 region has 14 residues. The DNA for the CDR3 is TGTGCCAGCAAGGAAGTGGAGGTAAACTACGAGCAGTACTTC. Its protein product is CASKEVEVNYEQYF.

The chain joins TRBV2 to TRBJ2-7, with 7 bases that match TRBD2. CDR1 and CDR2 (germline): SNHLY, FYNNEI. V was pared by 2 bases and J by 6 bases, with 4 bases of the junction left unmatched. The CDR3 spans 13 residues. Written as DNA, the CDR3 is TGTGCCAGCAGTGAAAGGGGAGGGGTCGAGCAGTACTTC. Translation gives CASSERGGVEQYF.

The chain has TRBV15 and TRBJ2-7; D is possibly TRBD2 (6 bases). In germline, CDR1 is LNHNV, CDR2 YYDKDF (reference sequence). The ends were cut back, 1 base at V and 5 bases at J, with 15 bases in the middle. The CDR3 length is 15 residues. The CDR3 reads CATSRVRESVHEQYF. In nucleotides, the CDR3 is TGTGCCACCAGCAGAGTACGGGAGTCAGTCCACGAGCAGTACTTC.

This chain connects TRBV30 to TRBJ2-5, with no clear D. The CDR3 totals 13 residues. In germline, CDR1 is GTSNPN, CDR2 SVGIG (reference sequence). V was pared by 3 bases and J by 5 bases, with 13 bases between. The DNA for the CDR3 is TGTGCCTGGAGCTATCGGCCGCAGGAGACCCAGTACTTC. Translating it yields CAWSYRPQETQYF.

This chain uses TRBV19 with TRBJ1-2; the D is unclear. The CDR3 extends over 14 amino acids. Per the germline V gene, CDR1 is LNHDA and CDR2 is SQIVND (reference sequence). The V end lost 0 bases, the J end lost 6 bases, and 11 bases lay between the germline ends. The CDR3 reads CASSIDPRYDGYTF. For the CDR3, the DNA is TGTGCCAGTAGTATAGATCCCAGATATGATGGCTACACCTTC.

The chain combines TRBV19 with TRBJ2-7; weak D call: TRBD2 (6 bases). Looked up from germline, CDR1 is LNHDA and CDR2 is SQIVND (reference sequence). The length of the CDR3 is 12 residues. The ends were cut back, 8 bases at V and 3 bases at J, with 11 bases in the middle. This CDR3 reads CASRGGNYEQYF. Here the CDR3 DNA reads TGTGCCAGTCGTGGAGGGAACTACGAGCAGTACTTC.

The J gene is TRBJ1-5, the V gene TRBV6-6; D remains ambiguous. The V gene lost 6 bases and the J gene lost 1 base, with 16 bases spanning the gap. The CDR3 runs to 16 residues. Germline V gene data show CDR1 as MNHNY and CDR2 as SVGAGI (reference sequence). The chain's CDR3 is CASSLGRVGSNQPQHF. The CDR3, as DNA: TGTGCCAGCAGCTTGGGGAGGGTTGGGAGCAATCAGCCCCAGCATTTT.

This clone was seen just once. At one of its ends the junction is not consistent with the germline gene, which may arise from a read error. This sequence joins TRBV6-5 and TRBJ1-2, with TRBD1 matching 7 bases. The CDR3 extends over 14 amino acids. Per germline, CDR1 MNHEY and CDR2 SVGAGI. This CDR3 reads CASSDSTGRYGYTF. CDR3 in DNA: TGTGCCAGCAGTGACTCGACAGGGCGCTATGGCTACACCTTC.

The V gene is TRBV21-1, the J gene TRBJ2-1; TRBD2, as called in the table, went unchecked against the DNA. TRBV21-1 is recorded as a pseudogene. The CDR3 is 16 amino acids. The CDR3 DNA is TGTGCCAGCAGCAAAGTAAGACTAGCCTCCTACAATGAGCAGTTCTTC. It is translated as CASSKVRLASYNEQFF.

The gene calls are TRBV5-1 and TRBJ2-7; 8 positions match TRBD1. The germline V gene has CDR1 SGHRS and CDR2 YFSETQ. Trimming took 0 bases from V and 4 from J; bases not matched to a gene: 0. This CDR3 comprises 13 residues. The CDR3 DNA is TGCGCCAGCAGCTTGGACAGGGGGTACGAGCAGTACTTC. It encodes CASSLDRGYEQYF.

The V and J genes are TRBV19 and TRBJ2-4; 8 bases map to TRBD1. This CDR3 is built from 16 residues. V shed 5 bases and J 2 bases; nucleotides not matched to a gene: 8. The germline V gene encodes CDR1 LNHDA and CDR2 SQIVND (reference sequence). The chain's CDR3 is CASSAGTGRSKNIQYF. CDR3 coding DNA: TGTGCCAGTAGTGCCGGGACAGGTCGATCCAAAAACATTCAGTACTTC.

This chain connects TRBV12-3 or TRBV12-4 to TRBJ2-1, with 7 positions matching TRBD1. This CDR3 is 13 amino acids long. After removal of 8 bases from V and 6 bases from J, the junction contained 7 bases not matched to a gene. CDR3 sequence reads: CASFPTGFNEQFF. The DNA for the CDR3 is TGTGCCAGCTTCCCGACAGGGTTCAATGAGCAGTTCTTC.

The chain combines TRBV24-1 with TRBJ2-1, with 14 nucleotides matching TRBD2. Trimming took 0 bases from V and 6 from J; bases not matched to a gene: 3. Germline loops: CDR1 KGHDR, CDR2 SFDVKD. The CDR3 is 17 residues long. The CDR3 reads CATSDLRLAGGPNEQFF. Here the CDR3 DNA reads TGTGCCACCAGTGATTTGCGACTAGCGGGAGGGCCCAATGAGCAGTTCTTC.

The chain joins TRBV18 to TRBJ1-4; no firm D call. The CDR3 spans 15 residues. V gave up 2 bases and J gave up 8 bases, with 15 bases separating them. Germline V CDR1 and CDR2: KGHSH, LQKENI. The DNA for the CDR3 is TGTGCCAGCTCACCAGGGTCGGGGAAGGAAGAAAAACTGTTTTTT. Protein: CASSPGSGKEEKLFF.

The V and J genes are TRBV10-3 and TRBJ2-2; D gene unclear. Trimming shortened V by 6 bases and J by 1 base, and 9 bases separated the two germline ends. The CDR3 has 14 amino acids. The germline CDR1 and CDR2 sequences are ENHRY and SYGVKD. The CDR3 is CAIRPDLNTGELFF. The CDR3 DNA reads TGTGCCATCAGACCAGACTTGAACACCGGGGAGCTGTTTTTT.

CDR3 bases: TGTGCCAGCAGTGAAAGAAGTTCGAGGCGGTTCTTC. Translating it yields CASSERSSRRFF. This chain uses TRBV2 with TRBJ2-1; D unclear. The germline V and J ends were trimmed by 2 bases and 15 bases, with 14 bases remaining between them. This CDR3 is 12 amino acids long. The germline V gene has CDR1 SNHLY and CDR2 FYNNEI.

The V call is TRBV7-9, the J call TRBJ2-3, with unresolved D. Germline CDR1 reads SEHNR; CDR2 reads FQNEAQ (reference sequence). The CDR3 sequence is 13 residues long. V was trimmed by 6 bases and J by 1 base, leaving 8 bases between them. The CDR3 spells CASRLKGTDTQYF. CDR3 in DNA: TGTGCCAGCAGACTAAAGGGCACAGATACGCAGTATTTT. Complete variable domain (other parts from reference TRBV7-9 and TRBJ2-3): DTGVSQNPRHKITKRGQNVTFRCDPISEHNRLYWYRQTLGQGPEFLTYFQNEAQLEKSRLLSDRFSAERPKGSFSTLEIQRTEQGDSAMYLCASRLKGTDTQYFGPGTRLTVL.

V and J are TRBV7-3 and TRBJ2-5; weak D call: TRBD2 (5 bases). Germline V gene data show CDR1 as SGHTA and CDR2 as FQGTGA. The CDR3 totals 14 residues. V was cut by 1 base and J by 5 bases, with 11 bases left in between. CDR3 sequence: CASSLNGLGETQYF. The CDR3, as DNA: TGTGCCAGCAGCTTAAACGGACTCGGCGAGACCCAGTACTTC.

This clone appeared a single time. J is TRBJ2-1 and V is TRBV27; possible D gene TRBD2, 6 bases. The CDR3 is 15 residues long. Germline loops: CDR1 MNHEY, CDR2 SMNVEV (reference sequence). V was cut by 7 bases and J by 7 bases, with 20 bases left in between. The CDR3 DNA reads as TGTGCCAGCACCGGAGCTGGGGGGAACTTTAATGAGCAGTTCTTC. Protein product: CASTGAGGNFNEQFF.

V is TRBV4-2 and J is TRBJ2-3; unclear D gene. V lost 0 bases to trimming and J lost 1 base, with 8 bases between them. Germline CDR1 reads LGHNA; CDR2 reads YNFKEQ. This CDR3 contains 15 residues. For the CDR3, the DNA is TGTGCCAGCAGCCAAGATTCCGCTGGCACAGATACGCAGTATTTT. Translating gives CASSQDSAGTDTQYF.

V and J are TRBV30 and TRBJ1-6; D not resolved. V lost 2 bases to trimming and J lost 9 bases, with 5 bases between them. CDR3 length: 11 residues. The germline V gene encodes CDR1 GTSNPN and CDR2 SVGIG (reference sequence). The CDR3 region is CAWSLSSPLHF. CDR3 nucleotide sequence: TGTGCCTGGAGTTTAAGTTCACCCCTCCACTTT.

V is TRBV19 and J is TRBJ1-5, with a weak D call TRBD1 (5 bases). CDR3 length: 15 amino acids. Germline V gene lookup returns CDR1 LNHDA and CDR2 SQIVND (reference sequence). V dropped 5 bases and J dropped 1 base, with 12 bases sitting between them. The CDR3 DNA follows: TGTGCCAGTAGTCGGGGGGTAAGGAGCAATCAGCCCCAGCATTTT. It specifies CASSRGVRSNQPQHF.

This clone was detected once. The chain is built from TRBV3-1 (or the pseudogene TRBV3-2) and TRBJ2-1; D is undetermined. Germline V gives CDR1 LGHDT, CDR2 YNNKEL (reference sequence). V was cut by 2 bases and J by 9 bases, with 17 bases left in between. The CDR3 consists of 15 residues. The CDR3 sequence is CASSQSQPSWGEQFF. In DNA form, the CDR3 reads TGTGCCAGCAGCCAAAGCCAGCCCTCCTGGGGTGAGCAGTTCTTC.

The chain combines TRBV6-5 with TRBJ2-7; TRBD2 aligns across 12 bases. The germline gives CDR1 MNHEY, CDR2 SVGAGI. The V gene end was trimmed by 6 bases and the J gene end by 4 bases; junction bases not matched to a gene: 1. CDR3 length: 13 residues. The CDR3, as DNA: TGTGCCAGCAGGACTAGCGGGAGTTACGAGCAGTACTTC. Protein product: CASRTSGSYEQYF.

The chain combines TRBV15 with TRBJ2-3, with D perhaps matching TRBD1 (6 bases). The germline V gene has CDR1 LNHNV and CDR2 YYDKDF (reference sequence). V was cut by 3 bases and J by 3 bases, with 10 bases left in between. The CDR3 is 14 residues long. CDR3 DNA sequence: TGTGCCACCAGCAGGCCCGACAGGACAGATACGCAGTATTTT. It translates to CATSRPDRTDTQYF.

The V call is TRBV10-3, the J call TRBJ2-3, with D perhaps matching TRBD2 (6 bases). V dropped 4 bases and J dropped 0 bases, with 11 bases sitting between them. The CDR3 spans 15 residues. Germline V lookup: CDR1 ENHRY, CDR2 SYGVKD. CDR3 protein: CAISGGTSSTDTQYF. The CDR3 DNA reads as TGTGCCATCAGTGGGGGGACTTCTAGCACAGATACGCAGTATTTT.

This clone was picked up a small number of times. The rearrangement joins TRBV2 to TRBJ2-1, with D perhaps given as TRBD1 or TRBD2 (5 bases each). V gave up 6 bases and J gave up 4 bases, with 10 bases separating them. CDR3 length: 13 amino acids. Germline V gives CDR1 SNHLY, CDR2 FYNNEI. The CDR3 loop is CASSPGRYNEQFF. DNA of the CDR3: TGTGCCAGCAGCCCGGGACGGTACAATGAGCAGTTCTTC.